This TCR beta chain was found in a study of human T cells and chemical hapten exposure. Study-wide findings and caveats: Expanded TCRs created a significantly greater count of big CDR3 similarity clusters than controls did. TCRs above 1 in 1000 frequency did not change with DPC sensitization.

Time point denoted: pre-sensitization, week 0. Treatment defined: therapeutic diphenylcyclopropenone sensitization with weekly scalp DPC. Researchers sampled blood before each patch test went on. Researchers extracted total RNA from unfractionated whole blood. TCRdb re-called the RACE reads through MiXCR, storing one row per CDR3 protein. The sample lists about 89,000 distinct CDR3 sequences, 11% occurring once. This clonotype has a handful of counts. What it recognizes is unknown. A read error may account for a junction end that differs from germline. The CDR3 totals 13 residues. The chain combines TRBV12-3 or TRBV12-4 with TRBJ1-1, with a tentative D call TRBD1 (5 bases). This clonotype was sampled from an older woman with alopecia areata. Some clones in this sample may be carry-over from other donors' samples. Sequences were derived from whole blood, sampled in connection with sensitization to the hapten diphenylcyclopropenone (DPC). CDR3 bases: TGTGCCAGCAGTTTATCGAAGAACCAGGGAAGATACTTT. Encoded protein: CASSLSKNQGRYF.